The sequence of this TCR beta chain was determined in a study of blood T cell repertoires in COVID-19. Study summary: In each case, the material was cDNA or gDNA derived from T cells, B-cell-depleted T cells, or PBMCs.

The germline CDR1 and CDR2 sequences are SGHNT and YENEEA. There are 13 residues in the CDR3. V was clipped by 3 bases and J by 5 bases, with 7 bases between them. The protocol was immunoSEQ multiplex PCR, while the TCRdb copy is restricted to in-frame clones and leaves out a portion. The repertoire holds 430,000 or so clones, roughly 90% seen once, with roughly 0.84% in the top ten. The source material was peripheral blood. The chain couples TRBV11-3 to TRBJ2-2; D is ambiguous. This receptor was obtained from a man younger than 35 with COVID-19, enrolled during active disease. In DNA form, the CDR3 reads TGTGCCAGCAGCTTGTCAGTTACCGGGGAGCTGTTTTTT. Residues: CASSLSVTGELFF.